Following are 7 T cell receptor beta chains from one sample sequenced in a study of beta chain features in type 1 diabetes. The authors reverse transcribed all of the isolated RNA, so sequencing captured expressed TCRB transcripts. The method was immunoSEQ multiplex PCR; TCRdb's version includes in-frame clones alone and lacks a portion of them. Among a few hundred thousand clones, less than 15% were seen once, and the ten largest hold under 8.5%. The specimen was central memory CD4+ T cells from blood. These receptors all stem from a man younger than 45 in good health.

The gene calls are TRBV27 and TRBJ2-1; maybe TRBD1 (5 bases). The CDR3 totals 12 residues. The germline V gene has CDR1 MNHEY and CDR2 SMNVEV (reference sequence). V lost 6 bases, J lost 9 bases, and 12 bases lay in between. For the CDR3, the DNA is TGTGCCAGCAGAGATGACAGTACTGAGCAGTTCTTC. This encodes CASRDDSTEQFF.

This clone showed up just a few times. The chain joins TRBV5-6 to TRBJ2-3, with D possibly TRBD2 on 5 matching bases. The CDR3 runs 16 residues. Between the trimmed V and J ends, which lost 4 bases and 0 bases, there was a span of 15 bases. Germline V gene lookup returns CDR1 SGHDT and CDR2 YYEEEE. The CDR3 is CASSALSTGSTDTQYF. Here the CDR3 DNA reads TGTGCCAGCAGCGCCCTTAGCACGGGAAGCACAGATACGCAGTATTTT.

This clone was found many times. V and J are TRBV10-3 and TRBJ2-5; D ambiguous. V dropped 2 bases and J dropped 5 bases, with 6 bases sitting between them. This CDR3 spans 12 amino acids. The germline CDR1 and CDR2 sequences are ENHRY and SYGVKD. CDR3 in DNA: TGTGCCATCAGTGAGCAGGCGGAGACCCAGTACTTC. It translates to CAISEQAETQYF.

This clone was observed a handful of times. V and J are TRBV4-1 and TRBJ1-5; tentative D call: TRBD1 (6 bases). There are 16 residues in the CDR3. Germline-derived CDR1 and CDR2 are MGHRA and YSYEKL. V lost 3 bases and J 2 bases, leaving 14 bases between the germline ends. DNA of the CDR3: TGCGCCAGCAGCCACCTTACAGGGAAGGGCAATCAGCCCCAGCATTTT. Its protein product is CASSHLTGKGNQPQHF.

This clone was detected only a few times. V gene TRBV19 combines with J gene TRBJ2-2, with unresolved D. The CDR3 extends over 16 amino acids. CDR1 and CDR2 (germline): LNHDA, SQIVND (reference sequence). V was trimmed by 5 bases and J by 0 bases, leaving 13 bases between them. The CDR3 loop reads CASSPTGFTNTGELFF. CDR3 nucleotides: TGTGCCAGTAGTCCAACTGGATTCACGAACACCGGGGAGCTGTTTTTT.

This clone has more than one count but fewer than ten. The J gene is TRBJ2-3, the V gene TRBV9; D unresolved. With 0 bases removed from V and 2 bases from J, the gap between germline ends came to 7 bases. This CDR3 spans 14 amino acids. CDR1 and CDR2 from the germline V gene are SGDLS and YYNGEE. CDR3 in DNA: TGTGCCAGCAGCGTAGCTGGCGACACAGATACGCAGTATTTT. Protein product: CASSVAGDTDTQYF.

Worth noting for this clone: The same CDR3 can be traced to other DNA sequences in this sample. The gene calls are TRBV11-3 and TRBJ1-6; D gene ambiguous. Germline values: CDR1 SGHNT, CDR2 YENEEA. The CDR3 has 14 residues. The germline V and J ends were trimmed by 1 base and 6 bases, with 7 bases remaining between them. The chain's CDR3 is CASSLGQVNSPLHF. The CDR3 DNA reads TGTGCCAGCAGCTTAGGACAAGTTAATTCACCCCTCCACTTT.